This T cell receptor (beta chain) is from a study of persistence of HIV-infected CD4 T cells. Cells were stimulated with CMV-infected fibroblast lysates at 10 ug/mL. CD40L/CD69 double-negative CD45RO-high memory CD4+ T cells were collected. This was the immunoSEQ version 4 assay in survey mode. Method: immunoSEQ multiplex PCR; TCRdb's copy keeps in-frame clones and lacks some. The sample shows about 50,000 clones, approximately 72% of them seen only once. With regard to this clone: Its antigen is unknown.

The receptor comes from an adult man with HIV who was CMV-seropositive. Specimen: CD4+ T cells sorted from PBMCs after approximately 18-hour stimulation, collected from a patient who received antiretroviral therapy.

CDR3 DNA: TGTGCCAGCAGCTTAGGCGGCCGGTGGGGTGAGCAGTTCTTC. Protein: CASSLGGRWGEQFF. The rearrangement uses TRBV7-2 and TRBJ2-1; D is unresolved. CDR1 is SGHTA and CDR2 is FQGNSA in the germline V gene. V was pared by 1 base and J by 9 bases, with 13 bases between. There are 14 residues in the CDR3.